The clone carrying this T cell receptor (beta chain) occurred a few times. The data originate from a study of metastatic and nonmetastatic thyroid tumors. Through MiXCR, TCRdb re-clonotyped the PCR reads. The sample holds around 16,000 clones, over 20% seen once. The CDR3 totals 14 residues. Germline loops: CDR1 MGHDK, CDR2 SYGVNS. Trimming stripped 2 bases from V and 2 bases from J, with 9 bases between. Each patient went into thyroid surgery without having received any treatment. Sequencing used adjacent normal tissue. The rearrangement links TRBV25-1 to TRBJ1-1; D might be TRBD1 (5 bases). The sequence was obtained from a female donor with papillary thyroid cancer or a benign thyroid nodule (not recorded which). Some clones in this sample may be carry-over from other donors' samples. The CDR3 region has the DNA TGTGCCAGCAGTGAAGGGGGTTTAAACACTGAAGCTTTCTTT. This encodes CASSEGGLNTEAFF.